The present T cell receptor (beta chain) was sequenced within a study of cytomegalovirus exposure and HLA in healthy donors. Study-wide results and caveats: Further analysis, carried out later, found HLA-associated TCR beta chains more clonally expanded than equally common other chains. The majority of TCR sequences were rare, yet some public TCRs appeared in many donors. The analysis excluded some indistinguishable V segments, including TRBV6-2 and TRBV6-3. Per a prior analysis, the majority of TCR beta V segments were productive roughly 90% or roughly 30% of the time.

In germline, CDR1 is KGHSH, CDR2 LQKENI. CDR3 length equals 17 residues. The V and J ends lost 4 bases and 0 bases respectively, with 18 bases between them. Note on this clone: Its antigen is undetermined.

The primer mix had 60 Vbeta and 13 Jbeta primers. Profiling relied on immunoSEQ multiplex PCR, and the TCRdb table lists in-frame clones only, not all of them. The data show some 140,000 clones, and the top ten clones hold approximately 1.9%. The receptor was isolated from a woman aged 55-70 years in good health and CMV-seronegative. Material for sequencing was PBMCs. The rearrangement uses TRBV18 and TRBJ1-2, with a tentative D call TRBD1 (6 bases). This chain's CDR3 is CASSLDRMGAANYGYTF. CDR3 DNA: TGTGCCAGCTCACTGGACCGGATGGGGGCCGCTAACTATGGCTACACCTTC.